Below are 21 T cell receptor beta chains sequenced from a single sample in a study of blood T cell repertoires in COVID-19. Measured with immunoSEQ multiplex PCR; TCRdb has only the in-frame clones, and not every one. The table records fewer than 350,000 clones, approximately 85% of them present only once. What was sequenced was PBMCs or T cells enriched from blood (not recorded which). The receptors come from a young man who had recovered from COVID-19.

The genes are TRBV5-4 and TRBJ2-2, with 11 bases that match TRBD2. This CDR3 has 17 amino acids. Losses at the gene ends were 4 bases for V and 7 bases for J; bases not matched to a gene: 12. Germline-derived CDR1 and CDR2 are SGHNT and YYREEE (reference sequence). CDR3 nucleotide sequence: TGTGCCAGCAGCCCCTTTGTTAGCGGGGGGGCGGACGGGGAGCTGTTTTTT. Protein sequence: CASSPFVSGGADGELFF.

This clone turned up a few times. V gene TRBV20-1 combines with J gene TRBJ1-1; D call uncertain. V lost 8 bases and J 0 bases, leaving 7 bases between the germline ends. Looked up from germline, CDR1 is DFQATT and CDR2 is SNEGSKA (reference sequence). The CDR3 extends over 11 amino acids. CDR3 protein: CSSLMNTEAFF. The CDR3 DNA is TGCAGTAGCCTCATGAACACTGAAGCTTTCTTT.

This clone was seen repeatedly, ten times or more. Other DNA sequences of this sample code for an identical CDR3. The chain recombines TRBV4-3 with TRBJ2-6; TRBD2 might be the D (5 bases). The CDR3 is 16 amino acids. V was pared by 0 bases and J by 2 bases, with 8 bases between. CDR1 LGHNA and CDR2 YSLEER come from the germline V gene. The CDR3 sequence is CASSQESGAGANVLTF. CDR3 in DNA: TGCGCCAGCAGCCAAGAGAGCGGCGCTGGGGCCAACGTCCTGACTTTC.

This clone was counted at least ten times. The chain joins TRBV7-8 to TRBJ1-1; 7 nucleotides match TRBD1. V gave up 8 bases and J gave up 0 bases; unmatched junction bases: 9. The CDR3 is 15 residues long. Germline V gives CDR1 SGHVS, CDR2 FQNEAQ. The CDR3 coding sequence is TGTGCCAGCCGAGATAGGGGGCGAATGAACACTGAAGCTTTCTTT. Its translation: CASRDRGRMNTEAFF.

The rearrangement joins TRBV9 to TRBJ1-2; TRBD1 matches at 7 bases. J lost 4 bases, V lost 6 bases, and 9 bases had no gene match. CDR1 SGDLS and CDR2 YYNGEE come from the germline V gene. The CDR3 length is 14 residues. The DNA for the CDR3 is TGTGCCAGCACCCCCTGGGACAGTTTCTATGGCTACACCTTC. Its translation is CASTPWDSFYGYTF.

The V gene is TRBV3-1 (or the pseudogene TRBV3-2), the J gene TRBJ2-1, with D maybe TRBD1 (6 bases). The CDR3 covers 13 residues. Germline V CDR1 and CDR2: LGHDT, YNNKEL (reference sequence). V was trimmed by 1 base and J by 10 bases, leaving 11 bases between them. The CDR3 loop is CASSQGYRAEQFF. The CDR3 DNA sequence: TGTGCCAGCAGCCAAGGTTACAGGGCCGAGCAGTTCTTC.

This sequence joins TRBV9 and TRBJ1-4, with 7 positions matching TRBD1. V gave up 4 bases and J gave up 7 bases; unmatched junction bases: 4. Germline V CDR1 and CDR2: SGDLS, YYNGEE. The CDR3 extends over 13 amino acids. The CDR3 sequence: CASSPQGFEKLFF. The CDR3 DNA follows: TGTGCCAGCAGCCCACAGGGGTTTGAAAAACTGTTTTTT.

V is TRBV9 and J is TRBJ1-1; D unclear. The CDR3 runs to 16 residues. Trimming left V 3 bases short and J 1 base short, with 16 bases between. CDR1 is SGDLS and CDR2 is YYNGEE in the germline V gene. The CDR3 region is CASSADKARENTEAFF. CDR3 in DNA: TGTGCCAGCAGCGCCGACAAGGCACGGGAGAACACTGAAGCTTTCTTT.

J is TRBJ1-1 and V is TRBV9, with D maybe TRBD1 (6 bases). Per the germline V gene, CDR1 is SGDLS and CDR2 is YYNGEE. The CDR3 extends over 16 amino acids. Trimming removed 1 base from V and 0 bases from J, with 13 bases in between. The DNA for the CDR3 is TGTGCCAGCAGCGTAAGGACAGAACCAATGAACACTGAAGCTTTCTTT. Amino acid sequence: CASSVRTEPMNTEAFF.

CDR3 nucleotides: TGTGCCAGCAGCCACCAAGACACCCAGGATGAGCAGTTCTTC. Its translation is CASSHQDTQDEQFF. The chain combines TRBV5-4 with TRBJ2-1; no definite D call. V was shortened by 4 bases and J by 8 bases, with 16 bases between the two germline ends. This CDR3 is 14 amino acids long. Germline lookup yields CDR1 SGHNT and CDR2 YYREEE (reference sequence).

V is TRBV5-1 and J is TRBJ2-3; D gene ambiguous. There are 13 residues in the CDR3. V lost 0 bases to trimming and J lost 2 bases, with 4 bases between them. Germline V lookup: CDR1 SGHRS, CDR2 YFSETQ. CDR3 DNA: TGCGCCAGCAGCTTGGGGGCCACAGATACGCAGTATTTT. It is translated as CASSLGATDTQYF.

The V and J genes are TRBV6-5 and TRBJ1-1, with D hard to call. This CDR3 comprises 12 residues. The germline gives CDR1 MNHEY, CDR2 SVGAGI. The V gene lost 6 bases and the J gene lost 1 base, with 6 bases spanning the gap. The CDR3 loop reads CASRTSNTEAFF. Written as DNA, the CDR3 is TGTGCCAGCAGGACATCGAACACTGAAGCTTTCTTT.

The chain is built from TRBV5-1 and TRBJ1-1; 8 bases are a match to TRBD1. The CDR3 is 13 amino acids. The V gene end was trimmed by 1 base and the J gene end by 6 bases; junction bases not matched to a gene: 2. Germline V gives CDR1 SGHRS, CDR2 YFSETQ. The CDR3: CASSLTGGSEAFF. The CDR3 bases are TGCGCCAGCAGCTTGACAGGGGGATCTGAAGCTTTCTTT.

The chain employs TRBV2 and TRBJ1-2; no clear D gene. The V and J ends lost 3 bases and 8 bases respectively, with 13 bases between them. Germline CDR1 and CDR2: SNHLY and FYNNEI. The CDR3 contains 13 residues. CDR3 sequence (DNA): TGTGCCAGCAGTGACTCCTCAGGTAGAGGCTACACCTTC. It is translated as CASSDSSGRGYTF.

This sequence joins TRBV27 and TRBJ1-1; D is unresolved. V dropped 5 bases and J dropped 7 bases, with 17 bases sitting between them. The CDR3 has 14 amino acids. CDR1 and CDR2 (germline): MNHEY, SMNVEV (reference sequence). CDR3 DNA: TGTGCCAGCAGTACCCTGCGGGGTATAGGTGAAGCTTTCTTT. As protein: CASSTLRGIGEAFF.

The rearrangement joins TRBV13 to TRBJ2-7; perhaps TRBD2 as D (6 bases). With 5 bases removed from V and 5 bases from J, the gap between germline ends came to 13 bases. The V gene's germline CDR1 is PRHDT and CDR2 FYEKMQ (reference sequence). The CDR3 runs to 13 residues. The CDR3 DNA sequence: TGTGCCAGCAGCCCCCGACTAGGCCACGAGCAGTACTTC. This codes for CASSPRLGHEQYF.

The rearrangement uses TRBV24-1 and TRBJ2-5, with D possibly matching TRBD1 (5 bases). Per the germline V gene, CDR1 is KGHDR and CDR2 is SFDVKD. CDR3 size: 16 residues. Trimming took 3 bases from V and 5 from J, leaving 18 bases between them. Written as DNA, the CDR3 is TGTGCCACCAGTGATACCCTAAAAGGGGAACGGGAGACCCAGTACTTC. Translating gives CATSDTLKGERETQYF.

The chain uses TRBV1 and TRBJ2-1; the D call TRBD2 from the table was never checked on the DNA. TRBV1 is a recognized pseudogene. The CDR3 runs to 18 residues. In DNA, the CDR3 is TGCACCAGCAGCCAAGAGATCTCGGTGCGGGGGGGCCGGAATGAGCAGTTCTTC. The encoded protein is CTSSQEISVRGGRNEQFF.

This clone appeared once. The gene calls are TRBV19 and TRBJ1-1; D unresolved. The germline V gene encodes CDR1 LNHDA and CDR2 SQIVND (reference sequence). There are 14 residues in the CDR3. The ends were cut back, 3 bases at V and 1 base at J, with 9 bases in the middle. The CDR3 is CASSIPEGNTEAFF. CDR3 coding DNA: TGTGCCAGTAGTATTCCCGAGGGGAACACTGAAGCTTTCTTT.

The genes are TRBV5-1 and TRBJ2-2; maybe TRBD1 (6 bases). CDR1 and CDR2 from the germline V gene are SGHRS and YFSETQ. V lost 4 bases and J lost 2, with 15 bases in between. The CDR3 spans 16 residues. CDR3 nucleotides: TGCGCCAGCAGCCTGGGTCAGGGGCTTAACACCGGGGAGCTGTTTTTT. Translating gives CASSLGQGLNTGELFF.

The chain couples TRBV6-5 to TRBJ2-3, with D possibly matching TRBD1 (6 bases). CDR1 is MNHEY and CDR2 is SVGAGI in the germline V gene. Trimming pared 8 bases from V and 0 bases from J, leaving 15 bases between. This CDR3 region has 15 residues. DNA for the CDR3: TGTGCCAGCTCCAAGTGGGGACAAAGCACAGATACGCAGTATTTT. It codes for CASSKWGQSTDTQYF.